The 28 T cell receptor beta chains below all came from one sample that was sequenced in a study of shared clonotypes between healthy human individuals. Some clones are missing from TCRdb's copy, which holds only in-frame ones; the method was immunoSEQ multiplex PCR. The sample has around 550,000 clones; 95% are singletons. Positive CCR7 selection of CD45RO-negative cells yielded the naive CD8 cells, and terminally differentiated effector memory CD45RA+ cells were excluded. Sequencing input: naive CD8+ T cells sorted from blood. The receptors stem from a woman aged 25 to 45 in good health.

Here the CDR3 DNA reads TGTGCCACCAGCAGAGACGACACCGGGGAGCTGTTTTTT. This encodes CATSRDDTGELFF. The chain recombines TRBV15 with TRBJ2-2, with unresolved D. V lost 0 bases and J lost 3, with 2 bases in between. This CDR3 is 13 amino acids long. The germline V gene encodes CDR1 LNHNV and CDR2 YYDKDF (reference sequence).

In DNA, the CDR3 is TGTGCCAGCAGTTTAGCCGGACTAGCTCAGAGGGATGAGCAGTTCTTC. Its protein is CASSLAGLAQRDEQFF. V and J are TRBV27 and TRBJ2-1, with 8 bases matching TRBD2. V dropped 2 bases and J dropped 8; count of bases not matched to a gene: 11. Germline CDR1 reads MNHEY; CDR2 reads SMNVEV (reference sequence). The CDR3 spans 16 residues.

The gene calls are TRBV5-1 and TRBJ2-7; 7 bases line up with TRBD1. Germline V gene lookup returns CDR1 SGHRS and CDR2 YFSETQ. The CDR3 covers 16 residues. The J segment lost 5 bases and the V segment lost 3 bases, leaving 14 bases of the junction unmatched. The CDR3 DNA sequence: TGCGCCAGCAGCTCTACCGTTAGGGGGCTCGTCGACGAGCAGTACTTC. It codes for CASSSTVRGLVDEQYF.

J is TRBJ2-7 and V is TRBV2; D may be TRBD1 or TRBD2 (5 bases each). CDR1 is SNHLY and CDR2 is FYNNEI in the germline V gene. This CDR3 spans 13 amino acids. The ends were cut back, 6 bases at V and 0 bases at J, with 9 bases in the middle. In DNA, the CDR3 is TGTGCCAGCAGAGCAGGGAGCTCCTACGAGCAGTACTTC. It is translated as CASRAGSSYEQYF.

CDR3 region: CSVRDSSYEQYF. The CDR3 coding sequence is TGCAGCGTCCGGGACAGCTCCTACGAGCAGTACTTC. The rearrangement uses TRBV29-1 and TRBJ2-5, with 7 positions matching TRBD1. The last part of the DNA fits TRBJ2-7 better; the J call may be wrong. The germline gives CDR1 SQVTM, CDR2 ANQGSEA. The CDR3 is 12 residues long.

The chain employs TRBV4-1 and TRBJ1-4, with a tentative D call TRBD1 (5 bases). There are 15 residues in the CDR3. Germline V gives CDR1 MGHRA, CDR2 YSYEKL. The ends were cut back, 1 base at V and 8 bases at J, with 14 bases in the middle. For the CDR3, the DNA is TGCGCCAGCAGCCAAGGGGAGGGGAGGCGAGAAAAACTGTTTTTT. Its protein is CASSQGEGRREKLFF.

V usage is TRBV5-4 and J usage is TRBJ2-7; D is undetermined. Germline loops: CDR1 SGHNT, CDR2 YYREEE (reference sequence). V was cut by 2 bases and J by 7 bases, with 7 bases left in between. The CDR3 is 11 amino acids. DNA of the CDR3: TGTGCCAGCAGCTTCGGGCCGGAGCAGTACTTC. It specifies CASSFGPEQYF.

This rearrangement joins TRBV7-2 to TRBJ1-4; TRBD1 matches at 7 bases. The CDR3 spans 14 residues. Germline V gene lookup returns CDR1 SGHTA and CDR2 FQGNSA. V shed 5 bases, J shed 14 bases, and the junction held 14 bases outside the gene matches. CDR3 amino acids: CASSAGGGGLRLFF. In DNA, the CDR3 is TGTGCCAGCAGCGCAGGGGGGGGAGGACTACGTCTGTTTTTT.

The chain recombines TRBV6-9 with TRBJ2-2; 7 bases match TRBD1. Germline CDR1 MNHGY, CDR2 SVAAGI. Unmatched junction bases numbered 4, after V lost 9 bases and J lost 0 bases. The CDR3 spans 14 residues. This chain's CDR3 is CARIQGANTGELFF. The CDR3 bases are TGTGCCAGAATCCAGGGGGCGAACACCGGGGAGCTGTTTTTT.

This chain joins TRBV19 and TRBJ2-3; D might be TRBD1 (5 bases). Germline CDR1 LNHDA, CDR2 SQIVND (reference sequence). V was cut by 2 bases and J by 2 bases, with 11 bases left in between. CDR3 size: 15 residues. Here the CDR3 DNA reads TGTGCCAGTAGTATAAGTCAGGGCGACACAGATACGCAGTATTTT. Protein: CASSISQGDTDTQYF.

CDR3 amino acids: CASSLLAGDPYEQYF. The CDR3 DNA follows: TGTGCCAGCAGCCTTCTAGCGGGAGACCCCTACGAGCAGTACTTC. This chain links TRBV2 with TRBJ2-7; 10 bases align to TRBD2. J lost 2 bases, V lost 6 bases, and 7 bases had no gene match. This CDR3 is 15 amino acids long. Germline assignment: CDR1 SNHLY and CDR2 FYNNEI.

In regard to this clone: This sample includes further DNA sequences coding for the same CDR3. The chain couples TRBV28 to TRBJ2-1; 7 nucleotides match TRBD2. CDR1 is MDHEN and CDR2 is SYDVKM in the germline V gene. The J segment lost 5 bases and the V segment lost 3 bases, leaving 4 bases of the junction unmatched. This CDR3 comprises 14 residues. CDR3 nucleotide sequence: TGTGCCAGCAGTTTCCGTCTAGCGGACAATGAGCAGTTCTTC. Its protein is CASSFRLADNEQFF.

This clone came up once. The rearrangement joins TRBV19 to TRBJ1-1; D is unclear. From germline, CDR1 is LNHDA and CDR2 SQIVND (reference sequence). The CDR3 is made up of 14 amino acids. V was pared by 3 bases and J by 0 bases, with 8 bases between. In DNA form, the CDR3 reads TGTGCCAGTAGTATGAGGACGATGAACACTGAAGCTTTCTTT. Its translation: CASSMRTMNTEAFF.

The rearrangement joins TRBV29-1 to TRBJ1-2; 8 nucleotides line up with TRBD1. The CDR3 is 13 residues long. Germline values: CDR1 SQVTM, CDR2 ANQGSEA. V lost 3 bases to trimming and J lost 5 bases; unmatched junction nucleotides: 5. CDR3 residues: CSVERGQGYGYTF. Written as DNA, the CDR3 is TGCAGCGTTGAGCGAGGACAGGGTTATGGCTACACCTTC.

The gene calls are TRBV29-1 and TRBJ2-5, with D maybe TRBD1 (6 bases). The V and J ends lost 6 bases and 11 bases respectively, with 19 bases between them. CDR1 and CDR2 from the germline V gene are SQVTM and ANQGSEA. The CDR3 is 12 amino acids. CDR3 coding DNA: TGCAGCGTAACAGGGAACTCTTGGGAGCAGTACTTC. This codes for CSVTGNSWEQYF.

V usage is TRBV2 and J usage is TRBJ1-5, with 9 bases matching TRBD1. Germline trimming cut 9 bases from V and 7 bases from J; bases unmatched to any gene: 7. The CDR3 covers 13 residues. Germline CDR1 reads SNHLY; CDR2 reads FYNNEI. For the CDR3, the DNA is TGTGCCAGTAACAGGGGGCGCGGGCAGCCCCAGCATTTT. Translation: CASNRGRGQPQHF.

The V and J genes are TRBV5-4 and TRBJ2-6, with D possibly matching TRBD2 (5 bases). The CDR3 has 15 residues. Germline V gene lookup returns CDR1 SGHNT and CDR2 YYREEE (reference sequence). V was trimmed by 5 bases and J by 0 bases, leaving 9 bases between them. The CDR3 sequence is CASRSRGSGANVLTF. DNA of the CDR3: TGTGCCAGCAGGTCCCGGGGCTCTGGGGCCAACGTCCTGACTTTC.

The gene calls are TRBV7-8 and TRBJ1-3; 7 bases match TRBD1. Germline values: CDR1 SGHVS, CDR2 FQNEAQ. This CDR3 has 17 residues. Trimming removed 4 bases from V and 3 bases from J; junction bases left unmatched: 12. CDR3 region: CASSYDPTGEYGNTIYF. The CDR3 nucleotides read TGTGCCAGCAGCTATGACCCTACAGGGGAATATGGAAACACCATATATTTT.

This chain joins TRBV19 and TRBJ2-1, with 9 bases matching TRBD1. Losses at the gene ends were 6 bases for V and 6 bases for J; bases not matched to a gene: 6. The CDR3 has 14 residues. Germline CDR1 LNHDA, CDR2 SQIVND (reference sequence). CDR3 protein: CASSRDRVTNEQFF. CDR3 sequence (DNA): TGTGCCAGTAGCCGGGACAGGGTCACCAATGAGCAGTTCTTC.

This clone was detected once. This chain connects TRBV5-6 to TRBJ2-7, with 8 positions matching TRBD2. V shed 7 bases and J 3 bases; nucleotides not matched to a gene: 6. This CDR3 region has 13 residues. Germline lookup yields CDR1 SGHDT and CDR2 YYEEEE. In DNA form, the CDR3 reads TGTGCCAGCGGGGCGGGAGGTAGCTACGAGCAGTACTTC. It specifies CASGAGGSYEQYF.

The chain recombines TRBV6-5 with TRBJ1-1, with TRBD1 as a possible D gene (5 bases). The germline CDR1 and CDR2 sequences are MNHEY and SVGAGI. The CDR3 has 16 amino acids. Trimming cost V 2 bases and J 5 bases, with 18 bases left between them. The CDR3 nucleotides read TGTGCCAGCAGTTACGTGGTGATGAGTGAGGGGACTGAAGCTTTCTTT. Translation gives CASSYVVMSEGTEAFF.

The genes are TRBV5-1 and TRBJ2-5; D is possibly TRBD2 (5 bases). Germline CDR1 reads SGHRS; CDR2 reads YFSETQ. V was pared by 4 bases and J by 0 bases, with 10 bases between. The CDR3 has 14 amino acids. CDR3 in DNA: TGCGCCAGCAGCCCTCGGGGAAACCAAGAGACCCAGTACTTC. Its translation: CASSPRGNQETQYF.

The V call is TRBV5-8, the J call TRBJ1-2; TRBD1 agrees at 8 bases. The CDR3 spans 14 residues. Germline V CDR1 and CDR2: SGHTS, YDEGEE. The ends lost 4 bases at V and 5 bases at J; junction bases unmatched: 7. The CDR3 protein is CASSLGQGIYGYTF. The DNA for the CDR3 is TGTGCCAGCAGCCTAGGACAGGGTATATATGGCTACACCTTC.

The rearrangement uses TRBV13 and TRBJ2-7; 8 bases match TRBD1. V was clipped by 2 bases and J by 3 bases; unmatched bases: 6. The germline V gene encodes CDR1 PRHDT and CDR2 FYEKMQ (reference sequence). This CDR3 region has 15 residues. In DNA form, the CDR3 reads TGTGCCAGCAGCTTACCAGGACAGGGTGACTACGAGCAGTACTTC. This gives the protein CASSLPGQGDYEQYF. The full variable domain, completed using reference TRBV13 and TRBJ2-7, is AAGVIQSPRHLIKEKRETATLKCYPIPRHDTVYWYQQGPGQDPQFLISFYEKMQSDKGSIPDRFSAQQFSDYHSELNMSSLELGDSALYFCASSLPGQGDYEQYFGPGTRLTVT.

V is TRBV10-1 and J is TRBJ2-3; unclear D gene. Germline values: CDR1 WNHNN, CDR2 SYGVQD (reference sequence). Between the trimmed V and J ends, which lost 3 bases and 4 bases, there was a span of 8 bases. CDR3 length: 13 residues. The chain's CDR3 is CASSDLISDTQYF. The CDR3 DNA follows: TGCGCCAGCAGTGACCTGATCTCAGATACGCAGTATTTT.

The V and J genes are TRBV2 and TRBJ2-7; 11 nucleotides agree with TRBD2. The CDR3 runs to 17 residues. The V gene's germline CDR1 is SNHLY and CDR2 FYNNEI. J lost 4 bases, V lost 1 base, and 9 bases had no gene match. CDR3 sequence reads: CASSEVLAGGTSYEQYF. CDR3 DNA sequence: TGTGCCAGCAGTGAAGTGTTAGCGGGAGGGACTTCATACGAGCAGTACTTC. The full variable domain, its missing parts supplied by reference TRBV2 and TRBJ2-7, is EPEVTQTPSHQVTQMGQEVILRCVPISNHLYFYWYRQILGQKVEFLVSFYNNEISEKSEIFDDQFSVERPDGSNFTLKIRSTKLEDSAMYFCASSEVLAGGTSYEQYFGPGTRLTVT.

The V and J genes are TRBV7-9 and TRBJ2-2, with 7 bases that match TRBD1. Germline values: CDR1 SEHNR, CDR2 FQNEAQ (reference sequence). Trimming took 3 bases from V and 1 from J; bases not matched to a gene: 11. This CDR3 comprises 18 residues. As DNA, the CDR3 is TGTGCCAGCAGCTTTAGGAGGTCGACAGGGAAGAACACCGGGGAGCTGTTTTTT. Its translation is CASSFRRSTGKNTGELFF. The full variable domain, completed using reference TRBV7-9 and TRBJ2-2, is DTGVSQNPRHKITKRGQNVTFRCDPISEHNRLYWYRQTLGQGPEFLTYFQNEAQLEKSRLLSDRFSAERPKGSFSTLEIQRTEQGDSAMYLCASSFRRSTGKNTGELFFGEGSRLTVL.

V gene TRBV6-6 combines with J gene TRBJ2-7, with 7 bases matching TRBD1. The V segment lost 6 bases and the J segment 2 bases; nucleotides outside the gene matches: 7. This CDR3 has 14 residues. Germline V lookup: CDR1 MNHNY, CDR2 SVGAGI (reference sequence). CDR3 protein: CASRETGSPYEQYF. The CDR3, as DNA: TGTGCCAGCAGGGAGACAGGGTCGCCCTACGAGCAGTACTTC.